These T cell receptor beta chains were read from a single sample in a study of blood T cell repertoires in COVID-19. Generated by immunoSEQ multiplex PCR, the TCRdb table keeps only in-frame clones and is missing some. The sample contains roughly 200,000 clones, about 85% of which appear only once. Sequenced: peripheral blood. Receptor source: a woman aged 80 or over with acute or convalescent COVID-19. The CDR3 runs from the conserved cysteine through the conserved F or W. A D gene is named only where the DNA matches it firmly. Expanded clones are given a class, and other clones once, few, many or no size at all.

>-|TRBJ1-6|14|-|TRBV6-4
TGTGCCAGCAGTGACTCGGGAGGGAATTCACCCCTCCACTTT
CASSDSGGNSPLHF
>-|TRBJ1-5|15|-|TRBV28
TGTGCCAGCAGCAGGTCAGGGTCTAGCAATCAGCCCCAGCATTTT
CASSRSGSSNQPQHF
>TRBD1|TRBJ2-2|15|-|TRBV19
TGTGCCAGTAGAGGGCAGGGGGCGAACACCGGGGAGCTGTTTTTT
CASRGQGANTGELFF
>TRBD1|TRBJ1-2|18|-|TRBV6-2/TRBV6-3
TGTGCCAGCAGCTCCAGAGGGGGCCCGGGGTATGAGGACTATGGCTACACCTTC
CASSSRGGPGYEDYGYTF
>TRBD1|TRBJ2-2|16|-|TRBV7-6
TGTGCCAGCAGCTTACTTGTACAGGGGGCTGTCGGGGAGCTGTTTTTT
CASSLLVQGAVGELFF
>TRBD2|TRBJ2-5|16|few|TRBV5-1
TGCGCCAGCAGCTCACGGACTAGCGGGTACGAAGAGACCCAGTACTTC
CASSSRTSGYEETQYF
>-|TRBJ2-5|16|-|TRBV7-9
TGTGCCAGCAGCTTAATGAGCCAGCTAGGACAAGAGACCCAGTACTTC
CASSLMSQLGQETQYF
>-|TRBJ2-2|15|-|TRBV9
TGTGCCAGCAGCGTTCGGCGGAGTAACACCGGGGAGCTGTTTTTT
CASSVRRSNTGELFF
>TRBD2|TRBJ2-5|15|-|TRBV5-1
TGCGCCAGCAGCTTGCCTAGCGGGGGGGCAGAGACCCAGTACTTC
CASSLPSGGAETQYF
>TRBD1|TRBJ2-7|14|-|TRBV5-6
TGTGCCAGCAGCTCAACAGGGGCCTACTACGAGCAGTACTTC
CASSSTGAYYEQYF
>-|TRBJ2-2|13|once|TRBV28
TGTGCCAGCCTTGATAGGAACACCGGGGAGCTGTTTTTT
CASLDRNTGELFF
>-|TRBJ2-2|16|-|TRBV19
TGTGCCAGTAGTTTGTCGGGAGGGGGCACCACCGGGGAGCTGTTTTTT
CASSLSGGGTTGELFF
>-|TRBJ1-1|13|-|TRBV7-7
TGTGCCAGCAGCTTAGTTGAGGGAGGTGAAGCTTTCTTT
CASSLVEGGEAFF
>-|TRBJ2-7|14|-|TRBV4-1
TGCGCCAGCAGCCAACGAACAGGGCCCTACGAGCAGTACTTC
CASSQRTGPYEQYF
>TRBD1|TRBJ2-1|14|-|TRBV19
TGTGCCAGTGACGCAGGGGGCTCCTACAATGAGCAGTTCTTC
CASDAGGSYNEQFF
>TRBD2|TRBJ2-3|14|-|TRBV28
TGTGCCACCCACGGACTAGCGGGGGTAGATACGCAGTATTTT
CATHGLAGVDTQYF
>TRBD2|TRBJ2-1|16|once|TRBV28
TGTGCCAGCAGTTCCACCGGGACTAGCGGGAGGGGTGAGCAGTTCTTC
CASSSTGTSGRGEQFF